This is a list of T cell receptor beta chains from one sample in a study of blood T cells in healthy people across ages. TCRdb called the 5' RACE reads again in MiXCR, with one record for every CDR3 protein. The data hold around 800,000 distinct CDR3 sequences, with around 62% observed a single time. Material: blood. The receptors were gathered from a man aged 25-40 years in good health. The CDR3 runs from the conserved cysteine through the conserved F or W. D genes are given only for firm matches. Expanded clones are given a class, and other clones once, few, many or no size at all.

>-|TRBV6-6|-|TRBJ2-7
CASSHPGVEQYF
TGTGCCAGCAGTCACCCAGGGGTCGAGCAGTACTTC
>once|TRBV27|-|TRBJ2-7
CASSLQWVTALYEQYF
TGTGCCAGCAGTTTACAATGGGTAACAGCGCTCTACGAGCAGTACTTC
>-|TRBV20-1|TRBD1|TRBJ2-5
CSRTGHQETQYF
TGCAGCAGGACAGGGCACCAAGAGACCCAGTACTTC
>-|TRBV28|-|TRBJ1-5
CASSLFRTGHPNSNQPQHF
TGTGCCAGCAGTTTATTCCGCACAGGGCATCCTAATAGCAATCAGCCCCAGCATTTT
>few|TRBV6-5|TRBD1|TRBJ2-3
CASRQGKDTQYF
TGTGCCAGCAGACAGGGGAAAGATACGCAGTATTTT
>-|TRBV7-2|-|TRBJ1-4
CASSLVQGFGNEKLFF
TGTGCCAGCAGCTTGGTACAGGGATTTGGCAATGAAAAACTGTTTTTT
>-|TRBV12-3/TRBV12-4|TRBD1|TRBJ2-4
CASSRDRGPENIQYF
TGTGCCAGCAGTCGAGACAGGGGCCCCGAAAACATTCAGTACTTC
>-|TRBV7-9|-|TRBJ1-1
CASERTAPMNTEAFF
TGTGCCAGCGAGAGGACAGCCCCAATGAACACTGAAGCTTTCTTT
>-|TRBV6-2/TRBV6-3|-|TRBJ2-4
CASRAGQTWGNIQYF
TGTGCCAGCAGAGCCGGGCAAACATGGGGAAACATTCAGTACTTC
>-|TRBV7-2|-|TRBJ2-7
CANSPARERDYEQYF
TGTGCCAACAGCCCCGCGAGGGAGCGAGACTACGAGCAGTACTTC
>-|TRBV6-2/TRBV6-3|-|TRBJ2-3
CASSFPGRADGADTQYF
TGTGCCAGCAGTTTTCCGGGTCGGGCCGATGGGGCAGATACGCAGTATTTT
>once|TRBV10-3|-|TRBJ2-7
CAISEAPYEQYF
TGTGCCATCAGTGAGGCCCCCTACGAGCAGTACTTC
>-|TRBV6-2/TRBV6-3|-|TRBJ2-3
CASSVYDTQYF
TGTGCCAGCAGTGTCTACGATACGCAGTATTTT
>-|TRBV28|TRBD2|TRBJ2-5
CASTLPLGRGTQYF
TGTGCCAGCACACTCCCACTGGGGAGGGGGACCCAGTACTTC
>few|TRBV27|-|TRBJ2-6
CASSATGISGANVLTF
TGTGCCAGCAGTGCCACGGGGATCTCTGGGGCCAACGTCCTGACTTTC
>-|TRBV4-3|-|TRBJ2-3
CASSTADTQYF
TGCGCCAGCAGCACCGCAGATACGCAGTATTTT
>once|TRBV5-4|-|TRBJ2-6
CASSPPYGGSGANVLTF
TGTGCCAGCAGCCCACCTTACGGGGGCTCTGGGGCCAACGTCCTGACTTTC
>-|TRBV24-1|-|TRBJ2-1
CAASDQTDEQFF
TGTGCCGCCAGTGATCAGACAGACGAGCAGTTCTTC
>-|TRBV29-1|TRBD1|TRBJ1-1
CSAMPGTASFNTEAFF
TGCAGCGCGATGCCGGGGACAGCGAGTTTCAACACTGAAGCTTTCTTT
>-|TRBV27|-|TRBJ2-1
CASSPINGEQFF
TGTGCCAGCAGCCCTATAAACGGCGAGCAGTTCTTC
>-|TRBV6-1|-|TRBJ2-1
CASSQLRFYNEQFF
TGTGCCAGCTCCCAGTTACGATTCTACAATGAGCAGTTCTTC
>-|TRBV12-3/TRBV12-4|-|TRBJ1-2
CASSRNGYGYTF
TGTGCCAGCAGTCGGAACGGCTATGGCTACACCTTC